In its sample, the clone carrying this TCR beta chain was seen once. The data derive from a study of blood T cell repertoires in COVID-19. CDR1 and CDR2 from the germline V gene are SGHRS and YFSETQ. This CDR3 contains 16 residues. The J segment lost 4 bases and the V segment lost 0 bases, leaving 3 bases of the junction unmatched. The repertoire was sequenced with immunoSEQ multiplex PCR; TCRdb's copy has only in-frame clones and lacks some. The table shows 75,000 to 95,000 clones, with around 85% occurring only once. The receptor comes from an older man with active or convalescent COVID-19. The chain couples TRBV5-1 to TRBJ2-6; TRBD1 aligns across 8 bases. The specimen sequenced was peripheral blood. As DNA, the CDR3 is TGCGCCAGCAGCTTGGGGCAGGGGGCAGGGGCCAACGTCCTGACTTTC. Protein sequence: CASSLGQGAGANVLTF.